The 21 T cell receptor beta chains below all came from one sample that was sequenced in a study of PD-1 blockade in mismatch repair-deficient tumors. TCRdb's copy holds only in-frame clones and misses some; the assay was immunoSEQ multiplex PCR. Seen here are 13,000 to 15,000 clones, about 79% observed once, and the top ten hold about 1.8%. Here the sequenced sample was PBMCs, taken about 15 weeks after starting pembrolizumab. These receptors were obtained from an adult with mismatch repair-deficient cancer.

This clone was counted once. The chain recombines TRBV30 with TRBJ2-7; possible D gene TRBD2, 6 bases. Trimming stripped 7 bases from V and 4 bases from J, with 17 bases between. Germline lookup yields CDR1 GTSNPN and CDR2 SVGIG (reference sequence). CDR3 length: 13 residues. CDR3 bases: TGTGCCTCCTCCCCGGGAGCGGATTACGAGCAGTACTTC. The encoded protein is CASSPGADYEQYF.

The chain recombines TRBV15 with TRBJ2-1; the D is unclear. CDR1 and CDR2 (germline): LNHNV, YYDKDF (reference sequence). The V end lost 1 base, the J end lost 3 bases, and 10 bases lay between the germline ends. The CDR3 loop spans 15 amino acids. DNA of the CDR3: TGTGCCACCAGCAGAGGAAGGAGTGACTACAATGAGCAGTTCTTC. It yields the protein CATSRGRSDYNEQFF.

The V and J genes are TRBV9 and TRBJ2-6; D remains ambiguous. The V gene lost 0 bases and the J gene lost 0 bases, with 4 bases spanning the gap. CDR1 and CDR2 from the germline V gene are SGDLS and YYNGEE. The CDR3 is 15 amino acids. The CDR3 coding sequence is TGTGCCAGCAGCGTAGGGGCCTCTGGGGCCAACGTCCTGACTTTC. Amino acids: CASSVGASGANVLTF.

The V call is TRBV13, the J call TRBJ2-2; no definite D call. The CDR3 consists of 14 residues. Trimming pared 6 bases from V and 1 base from J, leaving 9 bases between. CDR1 and CDR2 from the germline V gene are PRHDT and FYEKMQ (reference sequence). The CDR3 nucleotides are TGTGCCAGCAGACTATCCGGGAACACCGGGGAGCTGTTTTTT. Translated, it gives CASRLSGNTGELFF.

The rearrangement links TRBV2 to TRBJ2-7; 8 bases align to TRBD1. CDR3 size: 15 residues. Per the germline V gene, CDR1 is SNHLY and CDR2 is FYNNEI. Trimming took 3 bases from V and 2 from J; bases not matched to a gene: 6. CDR3 sequence (DNA): TGTGCCAGCAGTGACATAGGGACAGGCCCCTACGAGCAGTACTTC. Protein: CASSDIGTGPYEQYF. The full variable domain, its missing parts supplied by reference TRBV2 and TRBJ2-7, is EPEVTQTPSHQVTQMGQEVILRCVPISNHLYFYWYRQILGQKVEFLVSFYNNEISEKSEIFDDQFSVERPDGSNFTLKIRSTKLEDSAMYFCASSDIGTGPYEQYFGPGTRLTVT.

This chain uses TRBV19 with TRBJ2-3; 11 nucleotides line up with TRBD1. The CDR3 runs to 16 residues. The trim removed 1 base at V and 2 bases at J, leaving 2 bases unmatched. The germline gives CDR1 LNHDA, CDR2 SQIVND (reference sequence). Here the CDR3 reads CASSIGDRGYTDTQYF. In nucleotides, the CDR3 is TGTGCCAGTAGTATAGGGGACAGGGGGTACACAGATACGCAGTATTTT.

The chain joins TRBV27 to TRBJ2-7, with D maybe TRBD1 (6 bases). Germline V CDR1 and CDR2: MNHEY, SMNVEV (reference sequence). The CDR3 has 15 amino acids. V was cut by 5 bases and J by 0 bases, with 14 bases left in between. In DNA form, the CDR3 reads TGTGCCAGCAGTCCAGGGGCTAGCATCTCCTACGAGCAGTACTTC. It yields the protein CASSPGASISYEQYF.

This clone was recorded a few times. This sequence joins TRBV19 and TRBJ2-7; D gene uncertain. The CDR3 has 13 residues. Germline CDR1 LNHDA, CDR2 SQIVND (reference sequence). Between the trimmed V and J ends, which lost 6 bases and 4 bases, there was a span of 13 bases. CDR3 region: CASSDFDRYEQYF. DNA for the CDR3: TGTGCCAGTAGCGACTTCGATCGGTACGAGCAGTACTTC.

The gene calls are TRBV5-1 and TRBJ1-1; the D is unclear. This CDR3 has 14 amino acids. Trimming left V 0 bases short and J 7 bases short, with 13 bases between. Looked up from germline, CDR1 is SGHRS and CDR2 is YFSETQ. The CDR3: CASSLDVEAGEAFF. CDR3 nucleotide sequence: TGCGCCAGCAGCTTGGACGTGGAGGCGGGTGAAGCTTTCTTT.

The gene calls are TRBV9 and TRBJ2-3; 7 bases are shared with TRBD2. Trimming removed 0 bases from V and 2 bases from J; junction bases left unmatched: 9. This CDR3 spans 17 amino acids. CDR1 and CDR2 from the germline V gene are SGDLS and YYNGEE. This chain's CDR3 is CASSVVGGSIFTDTQYF. The CDR3 DNA reads as TGTGCCAGCAGCGTAGTAGGCGGGAGCATCTTCACAGATACGCAGTATTTT.

This chain uses TRBV7-3 with TRBJ2-2; 13 bases line up with TRBD2. The trim removed 6 bases at V and 5 bases at J, leaving 3 bases unmatched. Germline V gene sequence: CDR1 SGHTA, CDR2 FQGTGA. The CDR3 loop spans 15 amino acids. The CDR3 loop reads CASRRLAGGTGELFF. The CDR3 DNA follows: TGTGCCAGCAGAAGACTAGCGGGAGGAACCGGGGAGCTGTTTTTT.

V and J are TRBV29-1 and TRBJ2-5; 7 bases line up with TRBD2. This CDR3 region has 15 residues. The junction had 17 bases not matched to a gene; V was cut back by 8 bases and J by 5 bases. Germline CDR1 is SQVTM and CDR2 is ANQGSEA. DNA for the CDR3: TGCAGCCTCGTCCCCCGGGCGGGAGTGGTGGAGACCCAGTACTTC. It yields the protein CSLVPRAGVVETQYF. Variable domain in full (rest from reference TRBV29-1 and TRBJ2-5): SAVISQKPSRDICQRGTSLTIQCQVDSQVTMMFWYRQQPGQSLTLIATANQGSEATYESGFVIDKFPISRPNLTFSTLTVSNMSPEDSSIYLCSLVPRAGVVETQYFGPGTRLLVL.

The chain employs TRBV6-1 and TRBJ2-1; 10 bases agree with TRBD2. The CDR3 runs to 12 residues. Unmatched junction bases numbered 4, after V lost 5 bases and J lost 12 bases. Germline values: CDR1 MNHNS, CDR2 SASEGT. The CDR3 region is CASSLLAGAQFF. In nucleotides, the CDR3 is TGTGCCAGCAGTCTCCTAGCGGGAGCGCAGTTCTTC.

This chain uses TRBV9 with TRBJ1-3, with 7 bases lining up with TRBD1. Germline assignment: CDR1 SGDLS and CDR2 YYNGEE. V was clipped by 5 bases and J by 0 bases; unmatched bases: 5. CDR3 length equals 15 residues. CDR3 protein: CASSWTGLSGNTIYF. Written as DNA, the CDR3 is TGTGCCAGCAGTTGGACAGGCCTCTCTGGAAACACCATATATTTT.

This clone appeared a few times. The chain links TRBV4-1 to TRBJ2-7; perhaps TRBD1 as D (5 bases). Trimming pared 0 bases from V and 3 bases from J, leaving 9 bases between. CDR1 is MGHRA, CDR2 YSYEKL, per germline. The CDR3 is 14 amino acids. The CDR3 DNA is TGCGCCAGCAGCCAAGAGCCCAGGGTCTACGAGCAGTACTTC. The encoded protein is CASSQEPRVYEQYF.

The rearrangement uses TRBV6-6 and TRBJ1-1; 7 bases fit TRBD1. Germline-derived CDR1 and CDR2 are MNHNY and SVGAGI (reference sequence). V was pared by 6 bases and J by 5 bases, with 12 bases of the junction left unmatched. The CDR3 length is 15 residues. The CDR3 DNA is TGTGCCAGCAGATTCCCCCCCGACAGGGAGACTGAAGCTTTCTTT. This encodes CASRFPPDRETEAFF.

The chain combines TRBV27 with TRBJ2-7, with 13 positions matching TRBD2. V gave up 5 bases and J gave up 0 bases; unmatched junction bases: 22. Germline V gives CDR1 MNHEY, CDR2 SMNVEV (reference sequence). The CDR3 contains 22 residues. CDR3 coding DNA: TGTGCCAGCAGTAAAGCCAAAACCCCAGGCGGACTAGCGGGAGAAACCTCCTACGAGCAGTACTTC. This codes for CASSKAKTPGGLAGETSYEQYF.

This sequence joins TRBV9 and TRBJ2-1; D is unclear. The V end lost 0 bases, the J end lost 4 bases, and 11 bases lay between the germline ends. In germline, CDR1 is SGDLS, CDR2 YYNGEE. The CDR3 runs to 15 residues. The CDR3: CASSVGRWVYNEQFF. DNA for the CDR3: TGTGCCAGCAGCGTAGGGAGATGGGTTTACAATGAGCAGTTCTTC.

The V call is TRBV19, the J call TRBJ1-4; 7 bases agree with TRBD1. The CDR3 sequence is 17 residues long. The J segment lost 2 bases and the V segment lost 3 bases, leaving 9 bases of the junction unmatched. CDR1 is LNHDA and CDR2 is SQIVND in the germline V gene (reference sequence). The CDR3, as DNA: TGTGCCAGTAGTATCCCCGGAGGGGGCCGCACTAATGAAAAACTGTTTTTT. It yields the protein CASSIPGGGRTNEKLFF.

This chain connects TRBV6-6 to TRBJ2-2; D not resolved. CDR1 MNHNY and CDR2 SVGAGI come from the germline V gene (reference sequence). Trimming took 2 bases from V and 1 from J, leaving 8 bases between them. This CDR3 has 15 amino acids. The CDR3 DNA sequence: TGTGCCAGCAGTTACGAATCGAGGAACACCGGGGAGCTGTTTTTT. It yields the protein CASSYESRNTGELFF.

The rearrangement links TRBV19 to TRBJ2-3; D gene uncertain. CDR1 and CDR2 from the germline V gene are LNHDA and SQIVND (reference sequence). The CDR3 covers 12 residues. The V end lost 9 bases, the J end lost 10 bases, and 17 bases lay between the germline ends. CDR3 in DNA: TGTGCCAGCTCCGGGTCTCTCCTCTCGCAGTATTTT. Its translation: CASSGSLLSQYF.